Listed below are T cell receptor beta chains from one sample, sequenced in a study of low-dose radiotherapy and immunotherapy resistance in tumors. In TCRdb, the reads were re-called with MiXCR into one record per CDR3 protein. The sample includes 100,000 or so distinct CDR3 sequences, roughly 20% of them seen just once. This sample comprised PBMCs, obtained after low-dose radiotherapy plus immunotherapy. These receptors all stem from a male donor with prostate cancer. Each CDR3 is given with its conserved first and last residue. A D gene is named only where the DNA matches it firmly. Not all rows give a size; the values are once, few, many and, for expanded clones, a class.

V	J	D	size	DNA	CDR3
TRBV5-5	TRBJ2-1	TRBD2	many	TGTGCCAGCAGCTTGGGGGCGGGGGGGGTCAGGGATGAGCAGTTCTTC	CASSLGAGGVRDEQFF
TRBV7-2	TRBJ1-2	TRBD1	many	TGTGCCAGCAGCCTCGGACAGGGTGGAGGCTACACCTTC	CASSLGQGGGYTF
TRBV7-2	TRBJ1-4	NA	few	NA	CASSLVVRRYGEKLFFF
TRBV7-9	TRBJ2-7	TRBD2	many	TGTGCCAGCAGCCTATCTAGCGGGGGTGTCAAAAACTACGAGCAGTACTTC	CASSLSSGGVKNYEQYF
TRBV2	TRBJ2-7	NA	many	TGTGCCAGCAGTGGGCAGTCGCCCCCCTACGAGCAGTACTTC	CASSGQSPPYEQYF
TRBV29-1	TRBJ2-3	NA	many	TGCAGCGTTGAAGATAACAGACTACAATTCACAGATACGCAGTATTTT	CSVEDNRLQFTDTQYF
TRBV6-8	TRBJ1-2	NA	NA	TGTGCCAGCAGTTACTCGATCAGGGGCTATGGCTACACCTTC	CASSYSIRGYGYTF
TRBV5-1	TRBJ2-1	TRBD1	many	TGCGCCAGCAGCCGGACAGGTGGGGAATACAATGAGCAGTTCTTC	CASSRTGGEYNEQFF
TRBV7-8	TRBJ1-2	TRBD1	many	TGTGCCAGCAGCTGGGGCACAGGGGTGGAGAACTATGGCTACACCTTC	CASSWGTGVENYGYTF
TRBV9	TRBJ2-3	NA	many	TGTGCCAGCAGCGTCGTAGCGGAAGATACGCAGTATTTT	CASSVVAEDTQYF
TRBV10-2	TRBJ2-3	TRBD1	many	TGCGCCAGCAGCCCCCGGGACAGGGACACAGATACGCAGTATTTT	CASSPRDRDTDTQYF
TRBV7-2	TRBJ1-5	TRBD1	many	TGTGCCAGCAGCTATGACCGGGACAGAGATCAGCCCCAGCATTTT	CASSYDRDRDQPQHF
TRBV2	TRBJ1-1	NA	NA	TGTGCCAGCAAACCCCGACAAATGAACACTGAAGCTTTCTTT	CASKPRQMNTEAFF
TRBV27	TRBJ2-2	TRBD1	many	TGTGCCAGCAGGCCAGGACAGGGCCGGACCGGGGAGCTGTTTTTT	CASRPGQGRTGELFF
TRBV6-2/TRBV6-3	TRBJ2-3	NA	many	TGTGCCACCTCGGGGGCGGGCACAGATACGCAGTATTTT	CATSGAGTDTQYF
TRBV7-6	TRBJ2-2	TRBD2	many	TGTGCCAGCAAAGGCCAGGGGACTAGCAGCACCGGGGAGCTGTTTTTT	CASKGQGTSSTGELFF
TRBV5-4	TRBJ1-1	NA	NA	TGTGCCAGCAGCTTTACGTCAGGGAGGTCCATGAACACTGAAGCTTTCTTT	CASSFTSGRSMNTEAFF
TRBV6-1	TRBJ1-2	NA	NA	TGTGCCAGCAGTGAAGCAAAGACCCGCCATGGCTACACCTTC	CASSEAKTRHGYTF
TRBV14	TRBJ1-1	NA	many	TGTGCCAGCAGCCCCCGTTTATCCGCGAGTAGTGAAGCTTTCTTT	CASSPRLSASSEAFF